The present entry profiles one T cell receptor beta chain with its context. Antigen: not known. Only in-frame clones appear in the TCRdb table, and some are missing; sequencing was by immunoSEQ multiplex PCR. The table includes some 60,000 clones, around 90% detected once. From germline, CDR1 is SGHNT and CDR2 YYREEE (reference sequence). There are 14 residues in the CDR3. J was trimmed by 8 bases and V by 1 base; bases with no gene match: 7. The data were taken from a study of a mutant IDH1 vaccine in newly diagnosed glioma. Across the study: Previous care, which was radiotherapy, temozolomide, or both, most often involved both.

Time point of the sample: baseline, week 1 (first vaccination visit). The treatment is: pre-vaccination baseline after standard-of-care therapy. General observations from the study: Of all patients, around 93% showed vaccine-induced immune responses.

J is TRBJ2-3 and V is TRBV5-4; the match to TRBD2 covers 7 bases. Source: PBMCs, taken from a glioma patient treated with radiotherapy, temozolomide or both. The receptor's source is a man in his fifties or sixties with glioma. The CDR3 protein is CASSLRTSAGTQYF. The CDR3 bases are TGTGCCAGCAGCTTGCGGACTAGTGCGGGTACGCAGTATTTT.